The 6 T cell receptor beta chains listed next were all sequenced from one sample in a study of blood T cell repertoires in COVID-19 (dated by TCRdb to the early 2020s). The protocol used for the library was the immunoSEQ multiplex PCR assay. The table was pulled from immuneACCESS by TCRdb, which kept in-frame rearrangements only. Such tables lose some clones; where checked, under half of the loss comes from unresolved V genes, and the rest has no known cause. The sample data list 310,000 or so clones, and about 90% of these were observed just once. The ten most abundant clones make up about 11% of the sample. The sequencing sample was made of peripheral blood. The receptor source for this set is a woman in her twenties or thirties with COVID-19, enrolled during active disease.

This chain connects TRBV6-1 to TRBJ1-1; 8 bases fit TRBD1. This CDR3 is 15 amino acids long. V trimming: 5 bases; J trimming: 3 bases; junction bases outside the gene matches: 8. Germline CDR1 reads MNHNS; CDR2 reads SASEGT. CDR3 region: CASSPGQGGYTEAFF. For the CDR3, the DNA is TGTGCCAGCAGTCCCGGACAGGGAGGGTACACTGAAGCTTTCTTT.

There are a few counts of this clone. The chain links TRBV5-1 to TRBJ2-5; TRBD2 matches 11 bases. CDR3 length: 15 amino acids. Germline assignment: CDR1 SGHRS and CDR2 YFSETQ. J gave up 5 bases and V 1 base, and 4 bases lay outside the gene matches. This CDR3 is CASSLTSGRLETQYF. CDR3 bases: TGCGCCAGCAGCTTGACTAGCGGGAGATTGGAGACCCAGTACTTC.

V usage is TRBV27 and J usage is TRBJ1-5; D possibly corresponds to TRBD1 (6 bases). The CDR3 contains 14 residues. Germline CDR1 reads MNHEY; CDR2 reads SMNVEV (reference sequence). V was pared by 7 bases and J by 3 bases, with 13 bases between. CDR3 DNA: TGTGCCAGCACCCCTGGGGGCCCCAATCAGCCCCAGCATTTT. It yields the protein CASTPGGPNQPQHF.

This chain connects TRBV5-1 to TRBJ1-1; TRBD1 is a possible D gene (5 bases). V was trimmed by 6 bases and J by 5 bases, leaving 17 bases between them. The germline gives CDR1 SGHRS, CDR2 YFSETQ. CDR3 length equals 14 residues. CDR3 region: CASTLGRGDTEAFF. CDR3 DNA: TGCGCCAGCACTCTCGGCCGGGGGGATACTGAAGCTTTCTTT.

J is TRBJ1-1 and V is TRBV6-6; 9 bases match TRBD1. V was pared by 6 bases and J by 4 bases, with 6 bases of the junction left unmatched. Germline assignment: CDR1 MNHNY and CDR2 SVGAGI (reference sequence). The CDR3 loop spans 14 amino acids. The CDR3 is CASRGDRETTEAFF. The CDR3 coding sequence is TGTGCCAGCAGGGGGGACAGGGAGACCACTGAAGCTTTCTTT.

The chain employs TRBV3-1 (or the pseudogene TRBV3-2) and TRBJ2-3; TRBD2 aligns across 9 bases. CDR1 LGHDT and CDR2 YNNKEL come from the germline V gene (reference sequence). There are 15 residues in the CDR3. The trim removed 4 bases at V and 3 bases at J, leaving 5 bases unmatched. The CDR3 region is CASSPSLAGTDTQYF. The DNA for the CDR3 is TGTGCCAGCAGCCCATCTCTAGCGGGGACAGATACGCAGTATTTT.